The present T cell receptor beta chain was sequenced within a study of blood T cell repertoires in COVID-19. Whole-study context: Sites across the United States, Italy and Spain contributed samples from acute and convalescent COVID-19.

Germline CDR1 reads MNHEY; CDR2 reads SVGAGI. Trimming left V 6 bases short and J 2 bases short, with 10 bases between. The CDR3 has 13 amino acids. Original handling: By means of reference gene primer amplification, nucleated cell counts were estimated. This table comes from immunoSEQ multiplex PCR, and its TCRdb copy is limited to in-frame clones, with some not included. The DNA gave D and trimming, while V, J and clone size come from that table. The sample contains about 55,000 clones, more than 60% of which appear only once. The genes are TRBV6-5 and TRBJ1-1, with D perhaps TRBD1 (6 bases). Specimen: peripheral blood. This sequence was found in a woman in her seventies with acute or convalescent COVID-19. CDR3 protein: CASRQGLNTEAFF. CDR3 DNA sequence: TGTGCCAGCAGACAGGGCCTAAACACTGAAGCTTTCTTT.